These 10 T cell receptor beta chains were sequenced from one sample in a study of blood T cells in healthy people across ages. Sample-barcoded 5' priming and a J-beta primer mix drove a second PCR of roughly 7 to 11 cycles. TCRdb called the 5' RACE reads again in MiXCR, with one record for every CDR3 protein. The table lists roughly 500,000 distinct CDR3 sequences, 24% of them singletons, with around 10% in the top ten. The sample also formed part of further work on T cells of mothers and their children.

The source material was blood. These receptors all stem from a boy between 5 and 17 years old in good health.

This clonotype was seen many times. CDR3 coding DNA: TGTGCCAGCCAGGGACAGGGGGCTTACAATGAGCAGTTCTTC. Translating it yields CASQGQGAYNEQFF. This rearrangement joins TRBV28 to TRBJ2-1, with 12 bases that match TRBD1. The CDR3 is 14 residues long. Germline V gene data show CDR1 as MDHEN and CDR2 as SYDVKM. J was trimmed by 4 bases and V by 8 bases; bases with no gene match: 3.

This clonotype showed up just a few times. The chain joins TRBV28 to TRBJ1-2, with a weak D call TRBD1 (5 bases). V was pared by 5 bases and J by 2 bases, with 18 bases between. The CDR3 extends over 16 amino acids. From germline, CDR1 is MDHEN and CDR2 SYDVKM. Written as DNA, the CDR3 is TGTGCCAGCAGTCTAAACCCCCTCAGGGCCAACTATGGCTACACCTTC. Its translation: CASSLNPLRANYGYTF.

The gene calls are TRBV5-5 and TRBJ2-6, with a weak D call TRBD1 (6 bases). The germline CDR1 and CDR2 sequences are SGHKS and YYEKEE (reference sequence). This CDR3 spans 20 amino acids. V was trimmed by 1 base and J by 0 bases, leaving 20 bases between them. Written as DNA, the CDR3 is TGTGCCAGCAGCTTGACAGATCCGCGACAGGAGCCCTCTGGGGCCAACGTCCTGACTTTC. It translates to CASSLTDPRQEPSGANVLTF.

This clonotype has a single count. One end of the junction does not line up with germline, which may come from a read error. The chain joins TRBV4-1 to TRBJ2-7; TRBD1 aligns across 9 bases. Looked up from germline, CDR1 is MGHRA and CDR2 is YSYEKL. The CDR3 extends over 15 amino acids. In DNA, the CDR3 is TGTGCCAGCAGCAGTGCCCAGGACAGGGGAAACGAGCAGTACTTC. It yields the protein CASSSAQDRGNEQYF.

The chain uses TRBV4-2 and TRBJ1-3; the D gene is possibly TRBD1 (6 bases). From germline, CDR1 is LGHNA and CDR2 YNFKEQ. The germline V and J ends were trimmed by 3 bases and 4 bases, with 16 bases remaining between them. CDR3 length: 16 amino acids. For the CDR3, the DNA is TGTGCCAGCAGCCAGGGGGCAACGGGTTCAGGAAACACCATATATTTT. It yields the protein CASSQGATGSGNTIYF.

This clonotype was found a few times. The J gene is TRBJ2-7, the V gene TRBV5-1; 7 bases map to TRBD1. This CDR3 has 14 amino acids. CDR1 is SGHRS and CDR2 is YFSETQ in the germline V gene. The ends lost 4 bases at V and 3 bases at J; junction bases unmatched: 7. The CDR3: CASSVGQEGYEQYF. The CDR3 DNA reads TGCGCCAGCAGCGTCGGACAGGAAGGCTACGAGCAGTACTTC.

This clonotype was detected a few times. Just one base apart from a much larger clone, this may be a read error. The chain recombines TRBV14 with TRBJ2-5; D gene ambiguous. CDR3 length equals 11 residues. Trimming stripped 3 bases from V and 5 bases from J, with 4 bases between. Germline CDR1 is SGHDN and CDR2 is FVKESK. The CDR3 region has the DNA TGTGCCAGCAGCCACCGGGAGACCCAGTACTTC. Protein product: CASSHRETQYF.

This clonotype was observed many times. V and J are TRBV25-1 and TRBJ2-7; D unclear. Deletions cut 3 bases from V and 3 bases from J, with 6 bases between. Germline values: CDR1 MGHDK, CDR2 SYGVNS. The CDR3 spans 12 residues. CDR3 in amino acids: CASSESIYEQYF. The DNA of the CDR3 is TGTGCCAGCAGTGAGAGCATCTACGAGCAGTACTTC.

The J gene is TRBJ1-3, the V gene TRBV28; no definite D call. V was clipped by 3 bases and J by 0 bases, with 15 bases between them. From germline, CDR1 is MDHEN and CDR2 SYDVKM. The CDR3 length is 17 residues. The CDR3 coding sequence is TGTGCCAGCAGTTTTATGTTTGGCTCTTTCTCTGGAAACACCATATATTTT. Translated: CASSFMFGSFSGNTIYF.

The chain combines TRBV11-2 with TRBJ2-5; 7 nucleotides line up with TRBD2. Germline CDR1 SGHAT, CDR2 FQNNGV. This CDR3 has 14 residues. Trimming cost V 5 bases and J 2 bases; bases outside gene matches: 5. The CDR3 loop reads CASSPGEGQETQYF. CDR3 DNA: TGTGCCAGCAGCCCCGGGGAGGGACAAGAGACCCAGTACTTC. The full variable domain, completed using reference TRBV11-2 and TRBJ2-5, is EAGVAQSPRYKIIEKRQSVAFWCNPISGHATLYWYQQILGQGPKLLIQFQNNGVVDDSQLPKDRFSAERLKGVDSTLKIQPAKLEDSAVYLCASSPGEGQETQYFGPGTRLLVL.